Reported below is one T cell receptor (beta chain). Its antigen remains unidentified. Assay used: immunoSEQ multiplex PCR; TCRdb lists only in-frame clones, some missing. Among about 82,000 clones listed, 75% to 90% were seen once. The data are from a study of T cell responses to AZD1222 COVID-19 vaccine. Study overall: Second doses at about 4 or about 12 weeks were pooled. General study findings and limits: The donor cohort was predominantly white British with a female majority, and clonal diversity may have been underestimated. Baseline seropositives among AZD1222 recipients totaled only five or six.

This CDR3 has 13 amino acids. Trimming took off 4 bases at V and 8 bases at J, with 14 bases between the two ends. CDR1 MNHEY and CDR2 SVGAGI come from the germline V gene. This specimen consisted of peripheral blood, obtained on day 0 of AZD1222 vaccination. This receptor was obtained from an adult in good health. The chain uses TRBV6-5 and TRBJ1-1; D may be TRBD1 (6 bases). The CDR3 sequence: CASSFSDRKEAFF. CDR3 sequence (DNA): TGTGCCAGCAGTTTTAGCGACAGGAAAGAAGCTTTCTTT.